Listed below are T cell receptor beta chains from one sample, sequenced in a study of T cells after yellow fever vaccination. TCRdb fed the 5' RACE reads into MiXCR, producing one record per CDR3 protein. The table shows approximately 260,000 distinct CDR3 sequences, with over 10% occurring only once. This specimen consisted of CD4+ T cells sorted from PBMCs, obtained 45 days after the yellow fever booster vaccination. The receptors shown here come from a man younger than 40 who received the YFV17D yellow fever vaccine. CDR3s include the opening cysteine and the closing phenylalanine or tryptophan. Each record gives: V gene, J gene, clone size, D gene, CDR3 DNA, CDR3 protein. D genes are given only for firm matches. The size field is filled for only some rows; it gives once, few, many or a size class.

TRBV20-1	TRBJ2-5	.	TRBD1	TGCAGTGCTAGAGTTCGCGAGGGGGCCGGTGGGGAGACCCAGTACTTC	CSARVREGAGGETQYF
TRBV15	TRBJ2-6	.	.	TGTGCCACCAGCAGATCCGGACCGCTTAGCTCTGGGGCCAACGTCCTGACTTTC	CATSRSGPLSSGANVLTF
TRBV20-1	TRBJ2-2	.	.	TGCAGTGCTCTGACACCTAACACCGGGGAGCTGTTTTTT	CSALTPNTGELFF
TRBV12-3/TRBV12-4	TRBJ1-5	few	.	TGTGCCAGCAGTTTCAACAGCCAGCCCCAGCATTTT	CASSFNSQPQHF
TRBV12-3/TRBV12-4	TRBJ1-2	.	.	TGTGCCAGCAGTTTTGGACAGTTAAACTATGGCTACACCTTC	CASSFGQLNYGYTF
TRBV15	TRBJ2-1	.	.	TGTGCCACCCGGGTCGTTGCTAGCAATGAGCAGTTCTTC	CATRVVASNEQFF
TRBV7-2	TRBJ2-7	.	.	TGTGCCAGCAGCTTTGAAGTCAACGAGCAGTACTTC	CASSFEVNEQYF
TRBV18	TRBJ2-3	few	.	TGTGCCAGCTCACCACGTGACCCCTCTACGCAGTATTTT	CASSPRDPSTQYF
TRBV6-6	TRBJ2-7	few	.	TGTGCCAGCAGTTACTCGGCTGAGGCGCAGTACTTC	CASSYSAEAQYF
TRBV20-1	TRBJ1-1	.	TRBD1	TGCAGTGCTAGAGGAACAGGGGACGCATCTGAAGCTTTCTTT	CSARGTGDASEAFF
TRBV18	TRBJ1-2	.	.	TGTGCCAGCTCACCAGTAACTTCCCTTGCGAGGCATGGCTACACCTTC	CASSPVTSLARHGYTF
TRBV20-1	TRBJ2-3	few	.	TGCAGTGCTACCGACCGTGTGTTGGGTAGGGCAGATACGCAGTATTTT	CSATDRVLGRADTQYF
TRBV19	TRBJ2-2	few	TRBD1	TGTGCCAGTAGACGGGACAGGGAGACCGGGGAGCTGTTTTTT	CASRRDRETGELFF
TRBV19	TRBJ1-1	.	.	TGTGCCAGTAGTATGGGTTCGATTAGGAGGTGGACTGAAGCTTTCTTT	CASSMGSIRRWTEAFF
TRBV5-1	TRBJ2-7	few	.	TGCGCCAGCAGCTTGAGTTTTGCCTACGAGCAGTACTTC	CASSLSFAYEQYF
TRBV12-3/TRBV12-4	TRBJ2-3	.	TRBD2	TGTGCCAGCAGTTTACGGGGGGACGCCACAGATACGCAGTATTTT	CASSLRGDATDTQYF